A selection of T cell receptor beta chains follows, all from one sample in a study of CD8 T cells in Susac syndrome. TCRdb redid the calling of the immunoSEQ multiplex PCR reads with MiXCR, one entry per CDR3 protein. This sample has some 160,000 distinct CDR3 sequences; around 90% occur once, and the top ten carry roughly 0.08%. Material: CD4+ T cells from PBMCs. These receptor sequences come from a human donor in good health. Both conserved end residues are part of each CDR3. The D gene is left open where the match is weak. The listing skips clone size in some rows; elsewhere it reads once, few, many or a size class.

D gene	J gene	V gene	clone size	CDR3 DNA	CDR3 protein
NA	TRBJ1-2	TRBV20-1	NA	TGCAGTGCTAGAGGGGACCTTTCGATCTATGGCTACACCTTC	CSARGDLSIYGYTF
NA	TRBJ2-2	TRBV24-1	NA	TGTGCCACCAGTGATTTGGGCTACACCGGGGAGCTGTTTTTT	CATSDLGYTGELFF
NA	TRBJ1-4	TRBV7-9	NA	TGTGCCAGCAGCTTCATGACAGCTGAAAATGAAAAACTGTTTTTT	CASSFMTAENEKLFF
TRBD1	TRBJ2-5	TRBV18	NA	TGTACCAGCTCACTAGACAGGGCGGTGGCCCAGTACTTC	CTSSLDRAVAQYF
TRBD2	TRBJ2-2	TRBV23-1	NA	TGCGCCAGCAGTCACTTTAGCGGGGGATTGACCGGGGAGCTGTTTTTT	CASSHFSGGLTGELFF
NA	TRBJ2-2	TRBV7-9	NA	TGTGCCAGCAGCCCCCGGGTAGCGATGAACACCGGGGAGCTGTTTTTT	CASSPRVAMNTGELFF
TRBD1	TRBJ2-1	TRBV4-1	NA	TGCGCCAGCAGCCAACGGACAGGGATAAACAATGAGCAGTTCTTC	CASSQRTGINNEQFF
TRBD1	TRBJ2-7	TRBV27	NA	TGTGCCAGCAGTCGGACAGGCTCCTACGAGCAGTACTTC	CASSRTGSYEQYF
NA	TRBJ2-7	TRBV20-1	few	TGCAGTGCTAGAGAGATACAGGCCCACCTGGGGTCGTACGAGCAGTACTTC	CSAREIQAHLGSYEQYF
NA	TRBJ2-7	TRBV28	NA	TGTGCCAGCAGCCTATTCGAGCAGTACTTC	CASSLFEQYF
NA	TRBJ2-2	TRBV30	NA	TGTGCCTGGAGTGTACGCCTTAACACCGGGGAGCTGTTTTTT	CAWSVRLNTGELFF
TRBD2	TRBJ2-7	TRBV14	NA	TGTGCCAGCAGCTACGGGGCGGGAGCTGCGTACGAGCAGTACTTC	CASSYGAGAAYEQYF
TRBD1	TRBJ1-5	TRBV6-1	once	TGTGCCAGCAGTTCCCGACAGGGGCCGAATCAGCCCCAGCATTTT	CASSSRQGPNQPQHF
NA	TRBJ1-2	TRBV5-1	NA	TGCGCCAGCAGCTTGGCTGCGCAGGGGCGCTATGGCTACACCTTC	CASSLAAQGRYGYTF
TRBD1	TRBJ2-2	TRBV7-9	NA	TGTGCCAGCAGCTCGACAGGGGCCGGGGAGCTGTTTTTT	CASSSTGAGELFF
TRBD1	TRBJ2-5	TRBV29-1	NA	TGCAGCGTAGGACGAACCAGGACAGGGGAAGAGACCCAGTACTTC	CSVGRTRTGEETQYF
NA	TRBJ1-2	TRBV7-6	few	TGTGCCAGCAGCTTTGGGGGCTATGGCTACACCTTC	CASSFGGYGYTF
NA	TRBJ1-1	TRBV27	NA	TGTGCCAGCAGTTTATCTGAGAAAAGGAAGAACACTGAAGCTTTCTTT	CASSLSEKRKNTEAFF
TRBD2	TRBJ2-1	TRBV9	few	TGTGCCAGCAGCGTCCACCCCGGGACTAGCGGGTATATTGAGCAGTTCTTC	CASSVHPGTSGYIEQFF
NA	TRBJ2-1	TRBV14	NA	TGTGCCAGCAGCCAAGGGGAGGCGGGCTCGTACAATGAGCAGTTCTTC	CASSQGEAGSYNEQFF
NA	TRBJ1-1	TRBV6-5	NA	TGTGCCATCCGGGTTTCAATGAACACTGAAGCTTTCTTT	CAIRVSMNTEAFF
NA	TRBJ2-6	TRBV28	NA	TGTGCCAGCAGCCTTATAGAGGGCAAAGGGGCCAACGTCCTGACTTTC	CASSLIEGKGANVLTF
NA	TRBJ1-2	TRBV5-6	NA	TGTGCCAGCAGCTTGGGACCTAACGGTTTGTATGGCTACACCTTC	CASSLGPNGLYGYTF
NA	TRBJ2-1	TRBV6-5	NA	TGTGCCAGCAGGCCTGGAAGGGACAATGAGCAGTTCTTC	CASRPGRDNEQFF
TRBD2	TRBJ2-1	TRBV20-1	once	TGCAGTGCTAGAGAGGGTAGCGGGCCGGTGGGTGAGCAGTTCTTC	CSAREGSGPVGEQFF
NA	TRBJ1-6	TRBV27	NA	TGTGCCAGCAGTTATGGCCTCTATAATTCACCCCTCCACTTT	CASSYGLYNSPLHF
NA	TRBJ2-7	TRBV6-2/TRBV6-3	NA	TGTGCCAGCAGTTCCAGGGTACCCTACGAGCAGTACTTC	CASSSRVPYEQYF
TRBD1	TRBJ1-2	TRBV20-1	NA	TGCAGTGCTAGATTATCACAGGGGGACTATGGCTACACCTTC	CSARLSQGDYGYTF
NA	TRBJ2-4	TRBV6-2/TRBV6-3	NA	TGTGCCAGCACCCTCCGCGGCAGGGGGGACATTCAGTACTTC	CASTLRGRGDIQYF
NA	TRBJ1-1	TRBV29-1	NA	TGCAGCGTTGCACCTAGACAGGCGGACACTGAAGCTTTCTTT	CSVAPRQADTEAFF
NA	TRBJ2-7	TRBV20-1	NA	TGCAGTGCGACCCCAAGGGGGTGGTATTCCTACGAGCAGTACTTC	CSATPRGWYSYEQYF
TRBD1	TRBJ2-2	TRBV2	NA	TGTGCCAGCAGTCCGGGACAGGGGGCGACCGGGGAGCTTTTTTTT	CASSPGQGATGELFF
NA	TRBJ2-5	TRBV2	once	TGTGCCATCCGGTGGGGGAAGGAGACCCAGTACTTC	CAIRWGKETQYF
TRBD1	TRBJ2-5	TRBV20-1	NA	TGCAGTGCTCCGGGACAGGGGGAGACCCAGTACTTC	CSAPGQGETQYF
NA	TRBJ1-4	TRBV29-1	NA	TGCAGCGTTACTATTAAGGGAAACGAAAAACTGTTTTTT	CSVTIKGNEKLFF
TRBD1	TRBJ1-1	TRBV29-1	NA	TGCAGCGTTCCCGGGACAGGGGGAGCTTTCTTT	CSVPGTGGAFF
NA	TRBJ2-3	TRBV18	once	TGTGCCAGCTCACCGGGGACGGATCACACAGATACGCAGTATTTT	CASSPGTDHTDTQYF
TRBD1	TRBJ2-7	TRBV30	few	TGTGCCTGCCGAGGACAGGGTATCTACGAGCAGTACTTC	CACRGQGIYEQYF
TRBD1	TRBJ2-4	TRBV6-5	few	TGTGCCAGCAGTTTTAAGGACAGGCTACTAGCCAAAAACATTCAGTACTTC	CASSFKDRLLAKNIQYF
TRBD1	TRBJ2-7	TRBV29-1	NA	TGCAGCGCCCGGTCGACAGGGGGCAGCTACGAGCAGTACTTC	CSARSTGGSYEQYF
NA	TRBJ1-4	TRBV28	NA	TGTGCCAGTCGAGAGCAGGCTAATGAAAAACTGTTTTTT	CASREQANEKLFF
NA	TRBJ2-1	TRBV20-1	NA	TGCAGTGCCTCACCCCTACTCAATGAGCAGTTCTTC	CSASPLLNEQFF
NA	TRBJ1-1	TRBV7-2	NA	TGTGCCAGCAGCTTCACACAGGGGAACACTGAAGCTTTCTTT	CASSFTQGNTEAFF
NA	TRBJ2-6	TRBV11-2	once	TGTGCCAGCAGCTTCTTTGAGGGGGAGGGCAACTCTGGGGCCAACGTCCTGACTTTC	CASSFFEGEGNSGANVLTF
NA	TRBJ2-7	TRBV7-9	NA	TGTGCCAGCAGCAACGGGCTCTACGAGCAGTACTTC	CASSNGLYEQYF
TRBD1	TRBJ2-1	TRBV28	NA	TGTGCCAGCAGTTCCCCGGGACAGGGGATCAATGAGCAGTTCTTC	CASSSPGQGINEQFF
NA	TRBJ1-5	TRBV7-9	NA	TGTGCCAGCAGCTTAGAGAATGGAAACCAGCCCCAGCATTTT	CASSLENGNQPQHF
TRBD1	TRBJ2-3	TRBV6-5	once	TGTGCCAGCAGTTACCGGGGACAGCGCACAGATACGCAGTATTTT	CASSYRGQRTDTQYF
NA	TRBJ2-7	TRBV28	NA	TGTGCCAGCAGTGGCAGGACACAGACCTACGAGCAGTACTTC	CASSGRTQTYEQYF
TRBD1	TRBJ2-2	TRBV5-1	NA	TGCGCCAGCAGACAGGGACAGGGAGGCACCGGGGAGCTGTTTTTT	CASRQGQGGTGELFF
NA	TRBJ1-4	TRBV5-1	NA	TGCGCCAGCAGCATAACAGGGAACCGTTATGAAAAACTGTTTTTT	CASSITGNRYEKLFF
NA	TRBJ2-3	TRBV6-6	NA	TGTGCCAGCAGGGGCCTCACAGATACGCAGTATTTT	CASRGLTDTQYF
NA	TRBJ1-4	TRBV4-3	once	TGCGCCAGCAGCCAAGATGGCGGAAAGGACGGTAATGAAAAACTGTTTTTT	CASSQDGGKDGNEKLFF
NA	TRBJ1-1	TRBV30	NA	TGTGCCTGGAAGGAGAACACTGAAGCTTTCTTT	CAWKENTEAFF